A single sample gave rise to the 32 T cell receptor beta chains below, sequenced in a study of CD8+ T cells in alopecia areata (dated by TCRdb to about 2018). The meaning of the sample's time point label: baseline before oral tofacitinib. The library was obtained by the immunoSEQ multiplex PCR assay. RNA was extracted from all samples and reverse transcribed into cDNA, which served as template for TCR sequencing. What TCRdb holds here is the immuneACCESS table cut down to in-frame rearrangements. Part of the clones is not present; checked against another copy, under half of the missing clones reflect an unresolved V gene, and the others are unexplained. Recorded for this sample are tens of thousands of clones; roughly three fifths of them occurred a single time. Under 20% of the sample goes to the ten largest clones. The sequences come from CD8+ T cells sorted from blood, collected at week 0. These receptors came from a human donor with alopecia areata.

The table lists this clone with a few counts. The CDR3 loop reads CASSPGTPDTQYF. CDR3 bases: TGTGCCAGCAGCCCGGGGACCCCAGATACGCAGTATTTT. This rearrangement joins TRBV7-2 to TRBJ2-3; D could derive from TRBD1 or TRBD2 (5 bases each). The CDR3 extends over 13 amino acids. Trimming stripped 5 bases from V and 4 bases from J, with 10 bases between. The V gene's germline CDR1 is SGHTA and CDR2 FQGNSA. The full variable domain, rest sourced from reference TRBV7-2 and TRBJ2-3, is GAGVSQSPSNKVTEKGKDVELRCDPISGHTALYWYRQSLGQGLEFLIYFQGNSAPDKSGLPSDRFSAERTGGSVSTLTIQRTQQEDSAVYLCASSPGTPDTQYFGPGTRLTVL.

This clone came up a few times. This chain connects TRBV29-1 to TRBJ1-5, with 7 bases matching TRBD1. CDR3 size: 17 residues. The V and J ends lost 6 bases and 5 bases, in that order; junction bases with no gene match: 19. Germline CDR1 is SQVTM and CDR2 is ANQGSEA. The chain's CDR3 is CSVTTGDLRGWDQPQHF. Here the CDR3 DNA reads TGCAGCGTGACAACAGGGGACCTAAGGGGTTGGGATCAGCCCCAGCATTTT.

This clone was seen a single time. The V call is TRBV30, the J call TRBJ2-1, with 7 bases that match TRBD2. Losses at the gene ends were 3 bases for V and 3 bases for J; bases not matched to a gene: 11. CDR3 length equals 16 residues. Looked up from germline, CDR1 is GTSNPN and CDR2 is SVGIG (reference sequence). CDR3 protein: CAWSRTRETGYNEQFF. The CDR3 nucleotides read TGTGCCTGGAGCCGGACTAGGGAGACCGGCTACAATGAGCAGTTCTTC.

This clone was seen only once. The rearrangement links TRBV28 to TRBJ2-1, with TRBD2 as a possible D gene (6 bases). This CDR3 region has 16 residues. The V and J ends lost 5 bases and 0 bases respectively, with 14 bases between them. Germline CDR1 reads MDHEN; CDR2 reads SYDVKM. CDR3 residues: CASSGLAQSSYNEQFF. The CDR3 nucleotides are TGTGCCAGCAGTGGTCTAGCGCAATCCTCCTACAATGAGCAGTTCTTC.

This chain uses TRBV28 with TRBJ2-6; no clear D gene. The CDR3 is 19 residues long. V lost 7 bases and J lost 1, with 23 bases in between. Germline CDR1 MDHEN, CDR2 SYDVKM. For the CDR3, the DNA is TGTGCCAGCACCCCGTGGGTTCTCAGTCGACCATCTGGGGCCAACGTCCTGACTTTC. Encoded protein: CASTPWVLSRPSGANVLTF.

The rearrangement uses TRBV7-9 and TRBJ2-3; D possibly matches TRBD1 or TRBD2 (6 bases each). The CDR3 is made up of 15 amino acids. V was trimmed by 6 bases and J by 6 bases, leaving 19 bases between them. CDR1 and CDR2 from the germline V gene are SEHNR and FQNEAQ (reference sequence). The CDR3 region is CASRRMGGASDTQYF. In nucleotides, the CDR3 is TGTGCCAGCAGACGAATGGGGGGCGCATCGGATACGCAGTATTTT.

In its sample, this clone was seen once. The chain is built from TRBV30 and TRBJ2-7; 8 bases match TRBD2. The CDR3 totals 16 residues. Germline CDR1 and CDR2: GTSNPN and SVGIG (reference sequence). Germline trimming cut 2 bases from V and 6 bases from J; bases unmatched to any gene: 15. CDR3 amino acids: CAWSLASSGLPSEQYF. As DNA, the CDR3 is TGTGCCTGGAGTTTGGCGTCTAGCGGGCTCCCCAGCGAGCAGTACTTC. Combining the CDR3 with reference TRBV30 and TRBJ2-7 gives the whole variable domain SQTIHQWPATLVQPVGSPLSLECTVEGTSNPNLYWYRQAAGRGLQLLFYSVGIGQISSEVPQNLSASRPQDRQFILSSKKLLLSDSGFYLCAWSLASSGLPSEQYFGPGTRLTVT.

J is TRBJ2-7 and V is TRBV27; D gene uncertain. The V and J ends lost 1 base and 2 bases respectively, with 6 bases between them. Germline V gene sequence: CDR1 MNHEY, CDR2 SMNVEV (reference sequence). The CDR3 is 13 residues long. CDR3: CASSLFATYEQYF. The DNA for the CDR3 is TGTGCCAGCAGTTTATTCGCCACCTACGAGCAGTACTTC.

This clone has at least ten counts. This CDR3 reads CASSLVMGVTEAFF. The CDR3 bases are TGTGCCAGCAGCTTGGTGATGGGGGTCACTGAAGCTTTCTTT. The chain combines TRBV5-5 with TRBJ1-1, with a weak D call TRBD1 (5 bases). The germline V gene has CDR1 SGHKS and CDR2 YYEKEE (reference sequence). The V end lost 0 bases, the J end lost 4 bases, and 10 bases lay between the germline ends. This CDR3 spans 14 amino acids. Variable domain in full (rest from reference TRBV5-5 and TRBJ1-1): DAGVTQSPTHLIKTRGQQVTLRCSPISGHKSVSWYQQVLGQGPQFIFQYYEKEERGRGNFPDRFSARQFPNYSSELNVNALLLGDSALYLCASSLVMGVTEAFFGQGTRLTVV.

This clone was seen a few times. This chain links TRBV5-6 with TRBJ1-1; D remains unclear. The CDR3 sequence is 14 residues long. Deletions cut 6 bases from V and 2 bases from J, with 14 bases between. Per the germline V gene, CDR1 is SGHDT and CDR2 is YYEEEE. The CDR3 nucleotides read TGTGCCAGCACAAGCTTGGGGTTAAACACTGAAGCTTTCTTT. Amino acid sequence: CASTSLGLNTEAFF. The full variable domain, its missing parts supplied by reference TRBV5-6 and TRBJ1-1, is DAGVTQSPTHLIKTRGQQVTLRCSPKSGHDTVSWYQQALGQGPQFIFQYYEEEERQRGNFPDRFSGHQFPNYSSELNVNALLLGDSALYLCASTSLGLNTEAFFGQGTRLTVV.

This chain uses TRBV7-2 with TRBJ2-3; 10 bases fit TRBD1. The CDR3 is 15 amino acids. V lost 4 bases and J lost 2; bases outside the gene matches: 3. CDR1 and CDR2 (germline): SGHTA, FQGNSA. CDR3 sequence reads: CASSSGQGHTDTQYF. The CDR3 bases are TGTGCCAGCAGCTCGGGACAGGGGCACACAGATACGCAGTATTTT. Full variable domain (outside the CDR3, taken from reference TRBV7-2 and TRBJ2-3): GAGVSQSPSNKVTEKGKDVELRCDPISGHTALYWYRQSLGQGLEFLIYFQGNSAPDKSGLPSDRFSAERTGGSVSTLTIQRTQQEDSAVYLCASSSGQGHTDTQYFGPGTRLTVL.

In the case of this clone: Given a far larger clone just one base away, this is likely a sequencing read error. The J gene is TRBJ2-7, the V gene TRBV7-9; D is possibly TRBD2 (7 bases). This CDR3 comprises 15 residues. Germline loops: CDR1 SEHNR, CDR2 FQNEAQ (reference sequence). V was clipped by 1 base and J by 5 bases, with 15 bases between them. Here the CDR3 reads CASSLGGGPGDEQYF. The CDR3 DNA is TGTGCCAGCAGCTTAGGGGGGGGGCCCGGGGACGAGCAGTACTTC.

The gene calls are TRBV5-1 and TRBJ1-2; perhaps TRBD1 as D (6 bases). CDR3 length: 15 residues. Trimming removed 0 bases from V and 2 bases from J, with 11 bases in between. The V gene's germline CDR1 is SGHRS and CDR2 YFSETQ. CDR3 coding DNA: TGCGCCAGCAGCTTGGACAGGGCGGCCAACTATGGCTACACCTTC. Its protein product is CASSLDRAANYGYTF.

The V call is TRBV27, the J call TRBJ2-7; 8 bases are shared with TRBD1. This CDR3 has 13 amino acids. Germline V gene data show CDR1 as MNHEY and CDR2 as SMNVEV (reference sequence). The V segment lost 4 bases and the J segment 3 bases; nucleotides outside the gene matches: 2. CDR3 residues: CASSYRGDYEQYF. Written as DNA, the CDR3 is TGTGCCAGCAGTTACAGGGGGGACTACGAGCAGTACTTC.

The gene calls are TRBV9 and TRBJ2-5; 11 positions match TRBD1. The length of the CDR3 is 16 residues. Germline trimming cut 4 bases from V and 4 bases from J; bases unmatched to any gene: 9. Germline assignment: CDR1 SGDLS and CDR2 YYNGEE. CDR3 nucleotides: TGTGCCAGCAGCCTAACGGGACAGGGGGTTAGAGAGACCCAGTACTTC. It is translated as CASSLTGQGVRETQYF.

The chain carries TRBV29-1 and TRBJ2-3, with D maybe TRBD1 (6 bases). This CDR3 region has 15 residues. Germline V gives CDR1 SQVTM, CDR2 ANQGSEA. The ends were cut back, 1 base at V and 4 bases at J, with 15 bases in the middle. As DNA, the CDR3 is TGCAGCGTTGAAGGATCAGGGGTGGGCGCAGATACGCAGTATTTT. Protein: CSVEGSGVGADTQYF.

This chain links TRBV9 with TRBJ2-5, with D perhaps matching TRBD2 (5 bases). Germline lookup yields CDR1 SGDLS and CDR2 YYNGEE. The CDR3 totals 14 residues. Trimming shortened V by 1 base and J by 0 bases, and 7 bases separated the two germline ends. The CDR3 DNA sequence: TGTGCCAGCAGCGTACTTAGCGACCAAGAGACCCAGTACTTC. It translates to CASSVLSDQETQYF.

The genes are TRBV29-1 and TRBJ2-7; D call uncertain. The germline gives CDR1 SQVTM, CDR2 ANQGSEA. The length of the CDR3 is 14 residues. Trimming removed 4 bases from V and 0 bases from J, with 13 bases in between. CDR3 sequence reads: CSVASGGSSYEQYF. The CDR3 DNA sequence: TGCAGCGTTGCCTCGGGTGGAAGCTCCTACGAGCAGTACTTC.

This clone showed up many times. The V gene is TRBV9, the J gene TRBJ1-5; unclear D gene. Between the trimmed V and J ends, which lost 0 bases and 2 bases, there was a span of 9 bases. The CDR3 is made up of 15 amino acids. Germline values: CDR1 SGDLS, CDR2 YYNGEE. The CDR3 bases are TGTGCCAGCAGCGTAGGCGGGTATGGCAATCAGCCCCAGCATTTT. Protein product: CASSVGGYGNQPQHF.

The chain combines TRBV4-1 with TRBJ1-4, with unresolved D. The CDR3 has 15 residues. Germline V CDR1 and CDR2: MGHRA, YSYEKL. Trimming took off 3 bases at V and 8 bases at J, with 16 bases between the two ends. CDR3 sequence reads: CASSHQTSLLEKLFF. CDR3 sequence (DNA): TGCGCCAGCAGCCACCAGACGTCTCTCCTCGAAAAACTGTTTTTT.

This clone was found many times. The rearrangement links TRBV25-1 to TRBJ2-1, with D possibly TRBD2 on 5 matching bases. Germline-derived CDR1 and CDR2 are MGHDK and SYGVNS. V lost 6 bases and J lost 1, with 13 bases in between. The CDR3 covers 15 residues. The CDR3 region is CASRTGMLSYNEQFF. The CDR3 nucleotides are TGTGCCAGCAGAACGGGAATGTTGTCCTACAATGAGCAGTTCTTC.

This chain joins TRBV27 and TRBJ2-5; D not certain. The germline CDR1 and CDR2 sequences are MNHEY and SMNVEV (reference sequence). V was cut by 5 bases and J by 1 base, with 14 bases left in between. The CDR3 length is 15 residues. The CDR3, as DNA: TGTGCCAGCAGTCTGACCTTACAATCCCAAGAGACCCAGTACTTC. As protein: CASSLTLQSQETQYF.

Of note for this clone: A much larger clonotype is one base distant, so this may be a read error. The CDR3 is CASSLAGAGANVLTF. DNA of the CDR3: TGTGCCAGCAGCTTAGCGGGGGCTGGGGCCAACGTCCTGACTTTC. The gene calls are TRBV7-9 and TRBJ2-6, with D tentatively TRBD1 or TRBD2 (5 bases each). V dropped 0 bases and J dropped 2 bases, with 5 bases sitting between them. This CDR3 comprises 15 residues. The germline V gene encodes CDR1 SEHNR and CDR2 FQNEAQ (reference sequence).

This clone was counted between two and nine times. The chain is built from TRBV7-2 and TRBJ1-2, with D perhaps TRBD1 (6 bases). V lost 3 bases and J 6 bases, leaving 20 bases between the germline ends. Germline lookup yields CDR1 SGHTA and CDR2 FQGNSA. This CDR3 comprises 16 residues. This CDR3 is CASSLPITTGADGYTF. CDR3 sequence (DNA): TGTGCCAGCAGCTTGCCCATTACGACGGGGGCCGATGGCTACACCTTC.

The V and J genes are TRBV25-1 and TRBJ2-5; TRBD1 or TRBD2 may be the D gene (5 bases each). In germline, CDR1 is MGHDK, CDR2 SYGVNS. CDR3 length equals 15 residues. Trimming took off 2 bases at V and 1 base at J, with 11 bases between the two ends. The CDR3 DNA is TGTGCCAGCAGTGAAGTAAGGGGAGCCCAAGAGACCCAGTACTTC. Encoded protein: CASSEVRGAQETQYF.

The rearrangement joins TRBV5-1 to TRBJ2-1; 8 bases map to TRBD1. This CDR3 comprises 13 residues. CDR1 is SGHRS, CDR2 YFSETQ, per germline. The ends lost 3 bases at V and 8 bases at J; junction bases unmatched: 4. The CDR3 bases are TGCGCCAGCAGCTCCGGACAGGGCGATGAGCAGTTCTTC. Translated: CASSSGQGDEQFF.

This chain links TRBV7-9 with TRBJ2-3; TRBD1 matches 11 bases. Germline loops: CDR1 SEHNR, CDR2 FQNEAQ (reference sequence). This CDR3 has 15 residues. V was clipped by 5 bases and J by 2 bases; unmatched bases: 3. This chain's CDR3 is CASSMGQGDTDTQYF. The CDR3 region has the DNA TGTGCCAGCAGCATGGGACAGGGGGACACAGATACGCAGTATTTT.

About this clone itself: Within the sample, other DNA sequences also encode this same CDR3. The J gene is TRBJ1-5, the V gene TRBV19; possible D gene TRBD1, 5 bases. The CDR3 is made up of 15 amino acids. CDR1 is LNHDA, CDR2 SQIVND, per germline (reference sequence). Trimming removed 5 bases from V and 0 bases from J, with 11 bases in between. CDR3 sequence: CASSLTGYSNQPQHF. CDR3 nucleotide sequence: TGTGCCAGTAGTCTAACAGGATATAGCAATCAGCCCCAGCATTTT.

This clone was found a few times. This rearrangement joins TRBV6-4 to TRBJ2-2; no clear D gene. This CDR3 has 14 amino acids. Trimming pared 5 bases from V and 2 bases from J, leaving 9 bases between. Germline assignment: CDR1 MRHNA and CDR2 SNTAGT. DNA of the CDR3: TGTGCCAGCAGTTACGACACTAACACCGGGGAGCTGTTTTTT. Translating gives CASSYDTNTGELFF.

The J gene is TRBJ2-5, the V gene TRBV19; the D gene is possibly TRBD1 (6 bases). Germline-derived CDR1 and CDR2 are LNHDA and SQIVND (reference sequence). With 3 bases removed from V and 5 bases from J, the gap between germline ends came to 19 bases. The CDR3 covers 16 residues. The CDR3 loop reads CASSISWGPSRETQYF. DNA of the CDR3: TGTGCCAGTAGTATTTCCTGGGGGCCATCCAGGGAGACCCAGTACTTC.

The chain is built from TRBV29-1 and TRBJ2-2, with a weak D call TRBD2 (5 bases). Looked up from germline, CDR1 is SQVTM and CDR2 is ANQGSEA. This CDR3 has 13 residues. Between the trimmed V and J ends, which lost 6 bases and 1 base, there was a span of 9 bases. CDR3 DNA sequence: TGCAGCGTGAGTCGGGAGAACACCGGGGAGCTGTTTTTT. Its protein product is CSVSRENTGELFF.

This clone has a handful of counts. J is TRBJ2-5 and V is TRBV29-1, with D perhaps matching TRBD1 (6 bases). Per germline, CDR1 SQVTM and CDR2 ANQGSEA. CDR3 length: 12 amino acids. Trimming took 7 bases from V and 0 from J, leaving 9 bases between them. The CDR3, as DNA: TGCAGCGCGGACAGCAACCAAGAGACCCAGTACTTC. Amino acid sequence: CSADSNQETQYF.